Below, 21 T cell receptor beta chains from the same sample are listed, as sequenced in a study of cytomegalovirus exposure and HLA in healthy donors (dated by TCRdb to 2016 to 2017). The library was generated by the immunoSEQ multiplex PCR assay. For the multiplex PCR, a mixture combining 60 forward primers for TCR Vbeta segments and 13 reverse primers for TCR Jbeta segments was used. Not all clones reach the TCRdb copy of this immuneACCESS table, which keeps in-frame sequences only. Checked studies attribute under half of the gap to unresolved V genes and leave the rest unexplained. The sample data list some 120,000 clones, and around 70% of these were observed just once. Jointly, the top ten make up about 1.5% of the sample. The sequenced material came from PBMCs. These receptor sequences come from a man between 25 and 39 years old in good health and CMV-seropositive.

The rearrangement joins TRBV19 to TRBJ2-1; the match to TRBD1 covers 10 bases. This CDR3 spans 17 amino acids. Per germline, CDR1 LNHDA and CDR2 SQIVND (reference sequence). J gave up 0 bases and V 3 bases, and 5 bases lay outside the gene matches. CDR3 amino acids: CASSIYRTGGSYNEQFF. The CDR3 region has the DNA TGTGCCAGTAGTATCTATCGGACAGGGGGCTCCTACAATGAGCAGTTCTTC.

The chain recombines TRBV7-9 with TRBJ2-7, with TRBD1 matching 7 bases. In germline, CDR1 is SEHNR, CDR2 FQNEAQ (reference sequence). Trimming took 5 bases from V and 2 from J; bases not matched to a gene: 6. The CDR3 runs 14 residues. CDR3 residues: CASSLRQGAYEQYF. The CDR3 DNA reads TGTGCCAGCAGCCTTCGACAGGGAGCCTACGAGCAGTACTTC. The full variable domain, in which reference TRBV7-9 and TRBJ2-7 provide the parts outside the CDR3, is DTGVSQNPRHKITKRGQNVTFRCDPISEHNRLYWYRQTLGQGPEFLTYFQNEAQLEKSRLLSDRFSAERPKGSFSTLEIQRTEQGDSAMYLCASSLRQGAYEQYFGPGTRLTVT.

The chain uses TRBV2 and TRBJ2-7; 9 positions agree with TRBD2. V dropped 10 bases and J dropped 2; count of bases not matched to a gene: 9. Germline CDR1 reads SNHLY; CDR2 reads FYNNEI. The CDR3 extends over 14 amino acids. CDR3 amino acids: CANTGTSRPYEQYF. The CDR3 DNA sequence: TGTGCCAACACCGGGACTAGCCGCCCCTACGAGCAGTACTTC.

V and J are TRBV13 and TRBJ2-1, with D hard to call. Germline CDR1 PRHDT, CDR2 FYEKMQ (reference sequence). The CDR3 runs to 13 residues. V lost 2 bases to trimming and J lost 5 bases, with 7 bases between them. CDR3 nucleotide sequence: TGTGCCAGCAGCTTATTCGAGAACAATGAGCAGTTCTTC. Its protein product is CASSLFENNEQFF.

The chain employs TRBV18 and TRBJ2-6, with D uncertain. The CDR3 runs 17 residues. Germline V gives CDR1 KGHSH, CDR2 LQKENI. V was pared by 6 bases and J by 0 bases, with 15 bases between. DNA of the CDR3: TGTGCCAGCTCGCAGACAACATTGAACTCTGGGGCCAACGTCCTGACTTTC. Its protein product is CASSQTTLNSGANVLTF.

The V gene is TRBV7-2, the J gene TRBJ2-7; 13 bases agree with TRBD2. Unmatched junction bases numbered 9, after V lost 6 bases and J lost 4 bases. The CDR3 consists of 16 residues. Germline CDR1 is SGHTA and CDR2 is FQGNSA. As DNA, the CDR3 is TGTGCCAGCAGACGGGGACTAGCGGGACTGGGGTACGAGCAGTACTTC. Protein: CASRRGLAGLGYEQYF.

About this clone: The sample contains more than one DNA sequence encoding this CDR3. The chain combines TRBV7-9 with TRBJ2-7, with 9 nucleotides matching TRBD2. Germline V gene data show CDR1 as SEHNR and CDR2 as FQNEAQ (reference sequence). The CDR3 totals 16 residues. J lost 6 bases, V lost 5 bases, and 14 bases had no gene match. The CDR3 bases are TGTGCCAGCAGCCCACGTTTATTGGGACTAGCAACCGAGCAGTACTTC. Translated: CASSPRLLGLATEQYF.

The rearrangement links TRBV2 to TRBJ2-1; 10 bases are a match to TRBD2. Germline V gives CDR1 SNHLY, CDR2 FYNNEI. V lost 6 bases to trimming and J lost 4 bases; unmatched junction nucleotides: 3. This CDR3 is 14 amino acids long. CDR3 loop: CASSLAGEYNEQFF. For the CDR3, the DNA is TGTGCCAGCAGCCTAGCGGGAGAGTACAATGAGCAGTTCTTC.

In nucleotides, the CDR3 is TGTGCCATGGAGGGGAATTCCAATGAGCAGTTCTTC. Protein sequence: CAMEGNSNEQFF. V gene TRBV7-9 combines with J gene TRBJ2-1, with a weak D call TRBD2 (6 bases). V was cut by 10 bases and J by 6 bases, with 13 bases left in between. This CDR3 is 12 amino acids long. Germline V gene lookup returns CDR1 SEHNR and CDR2 FQNEAQ (reference sequence). The full variable domain, rest sourced from reference TRBV7-9 and TRBJ2-1, is DTGVSQNPRHKITKRGQNVTFRCDPISEHNRLYWYRQTLGQGPEFLTYFQNEAQLEKSRLLSDRFSAERPKGSFSTLEIQRTEQGDSAMYLCAMEGNSNEQFFGPGTRLTVL.

The rearrangement joins TRBV7-9 to TRBJ1-4, with 8 positions matching TRBD1. CDR1 is SEHNR and CDR2 is FQNEAQ in the germline V gene (reference sequence). The J segment lost 5 bases and the V segment lost 6 bases, leaving 5 bases of the junction unmatched. The CDR3 totals 14 residues. The CDR3: CASSLTGGNEKLFF. The CDR3 region has the DNA TGTGCCAGCAGTTTAACAGGGGGAAATGAAAAACTGTTTTTT.

The chain employs TRBV5-6 and TRBJ2-7; D perhaps matches TRBD1 (5 bases). This CDR3 spans 15 amino acids. Trimming stripped 5 bases from V and 1 base from J, with 16 bases between. Germline CDR1 and CDR2: SGHDT and YYEEEE. The CDR3 coding sequence is TGTGCCAGCAGTTCACCCGGTACAGGTTCCTACGAGCAGTACTTC. It is translated as CASSSPGTGSYEQYF.

The V call is TRBV21-1, the J call TRBJ1-3. TRBV21-1 is listed as a pseudogene. This CDR3 region has 12 residues. For the CDR3, the DNA is TGTGCCGAGAGGGATGAACGGCACACCATATATTTT. Translation: CAERDERHTIYF.

The rearrangement joins TRBV18 to TRBJ1-1, with 11 bases fitting TRBD1. This CDR3 has 13 residues. V shed 5 bases and J 7 bases; nucleotides not matched to a gene: 3. Germline V gives CDR1 KGHSH, CDR2 LQKENI. CDR3 sequence reads: CASSGTGGSEAFF. In DNA form, the CDR3 reads TGTGCCAGCTCAGGGACAGGGGGGAGTGAAGCTTTCTTT.

This rearrangement joins TRBV6-5 to TRBJ2-7, with 8 bases identical to TRBD2. Germline V CDR1 and CDR2: MNHEY, SVGAGI. The CDR3 is 14 amino acids. After removal of 6 bases from V and 3 bases from J, the junction contained 7 bases not matched to a gene. CDR3 in amino acids: CASSPTSGGYEQYF. The CDR3 nucleotides read TGTGCCAGCAGCCCCACTAGCGGAGGCTACGAGCAGTACTTC.

The chain is built from TRBV2 and TRBJ2-7, with TRBD1 matching over 7 bases. Germline CDR1 is SNHLY and CDR2 is FYNNEI. After removal of 4 bases from V and 0 bases from J, the junction contained 6 bases not matched to a gene. The CDR3 runs to 15 residues. The CDR3 DNA follows: TGTGCCAGCAGTGGACAGGGTTCGAGCTCCTACGAGCAGTACTTC. Protein sequence: CASSGQGSSSYEQYF. Variable domain in full (rest from reference TRBV2 and TRBJ2-7): EPEVTQTPSHQVTQMGQEVILRCVPISNHLYFYWYRQILGQKVEFLVSFYNNEISEKSEIFDDQFSVERPDGSNFTLKIRSTKLEDSAMYFCASSGQGSSSYEQYFGPGTRLTVT.

The chain employs TRBV9 and TRBJ1-2; D may be TRBD1 (5 bases). CDR3 length equals 19 residues. Germline V gene sequence: CDR1 SGDLS, CDR2 YYNGEE. Trimming stripped 2 bases from V and 0 bases from J, with 23 bases between. CDR3 bases: TGTGCCAGCAGCGTGTCCCGGGCGGCCCATGACAGCCCTAACTATGGCTACACCTTC. Amino acid sequence: CASSVSRAAHDSPNYGYTF.

The count of this clone is one. V and J are TRBV9 and TRBJ1-6; 11 nucleotides line up with TRBD1. Trimming cost V 3 bases and J 7 bases; bases outside gene matches: 3. Germline V gene lookup returns CDR1 SGDLS and CDR2 YYNGEE. CDR3 length: 15 amino acids. DNA of the CDR3: TGTGCCAGCAGCGCCGGACAGGGGGCGAATTCACCCCTCCACTTT. Protein sequence: CASSAGQGANSPLHF.

This rearrangement joins TRBV4-1 to TRBJ2-3; D may be TRBD1 (5 bases). The CDR3 consists of 15 residues. Germline V gives CDR1 MGHRA, CDR2 YSYEKL. V gave up 4 bases and J gave up 0 bases, with 11 bases separating them. The CDR3: CASSLDSRSTDTQYF. The CDR3 bases are TGCGCCAGCAGCCTAGACAGTCGTAGCACAGATACGCAGTATTTT.

V gene TRBV5-1 combines with J gene TRBJ2-1; 7 nucleotides agree with TRBD2. From germline, CDR1 is SGHRS and CDR2 YFSETQ. The CDR3 contains 13 residues. CDR3: CSLVGGRGNEQFF. CDR3 DNA sequence: TGCTCACTGGTGGGAGGGCGAGGGAATGAGCAGTTCTTC.

V gene TRBV7-3 combines with J gene TRBJ2-5, with D perhaps TRBD1 (5 bases). Per the germline V gene, CDR1 is SGHTA and CDR2 is FQGTGA. The CDR3 runs 12 residues. V was trimmed by 6 bases and J by 8 bases, leaving 13 bases between them. The CDR3 here is CASSSGQGTQYF. CDR3 DNA sequence: TGTGCCAGCAGTTCCGGGCAGGGAACCCAGTACTTC.

The J gene is TRBJ1-2, the V gene TRBV10-2; 8 positions match TRBD1. V lost 1 base to trimming and J lost 4 bases; unmatched junction nucleotides: 5. The CDR3 contains 15 residues. Germline CDR1 WSHSY, CDR2 SAAADI. The DNA for the CDR3 is TGCGCCAGCAGTGAGTGGCAGGGGGCGATCTATGGCTACACCTTC. It specifies CASSEWQGAIYGYTF.